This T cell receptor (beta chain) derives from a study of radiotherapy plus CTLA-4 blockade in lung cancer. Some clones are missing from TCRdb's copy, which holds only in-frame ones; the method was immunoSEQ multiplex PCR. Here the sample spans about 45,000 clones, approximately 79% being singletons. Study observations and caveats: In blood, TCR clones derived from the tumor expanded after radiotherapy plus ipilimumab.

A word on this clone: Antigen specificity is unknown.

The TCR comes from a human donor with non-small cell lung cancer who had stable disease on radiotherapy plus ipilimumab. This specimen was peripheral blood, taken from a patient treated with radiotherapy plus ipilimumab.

The CDR3 spells CASSQIQLVNYGYTF. CDR3 bases: TGCGCCAGCAGCCAAATTCAGCTAGTTAACTATGGCTACACCTTC. The rearrangement links TRBV4-1 to TRBJ1-2; D gene unclear. Germline V gene data show CDR1 as MGHRA and CDR2 as YSYEKL. The CDR3 totals 15 residues. V was trimmed by 2 bases and J by 1 base, leaving 11 bases between them.